This TCR beta chain came from a study of blood T cells in healthy people across ages. As to this clonotype: The antigen is undetermined. At one of its ends the junction is not consistent with the germline gene, which may arise from a read error.

The sample, approximately 11 milliliters of peripheral blood, was drawn from each donor. Study-wide results and caveats: Across the age range, TCR beta diversity per million T cells fell in a roughly linear way. Fewer expanded clones and more diversity marked long-lived versus aged donors.

Germline values: CDR1 MNHNS, CDR2 SASEGT. The CDR3 has 14 amino acids. Together with a sample-barcoded 5' primer, a J-beta primer mix was included in a second PCR lasting roughly 6 to 12 cycles. Unique molecular identifiers of 12 random nucleotides labeled each cDNA. TCRdb re-called the 5' RACE reads through MiXCR, storing one row per CDR3 protein. Of fewer than 1,200,000 distinct CDR3 sequences in the sample, approximately 25% were seen once. Another study also made use of these data, one on T cells of mothers and their children.

The source material was blood. This receptor was identified in a girl under 10 years old in good health. This chain connects TRBV6-1 to TRBJ2-7, with TRBD1 matching over 8 bases. The CDR3 region is CASNFRGRLEKRHF. The CDR3 nucleotides are TGTGCCAGCAATTTCAGGGGGCGTCTTGAAAAGAGACACTTC.